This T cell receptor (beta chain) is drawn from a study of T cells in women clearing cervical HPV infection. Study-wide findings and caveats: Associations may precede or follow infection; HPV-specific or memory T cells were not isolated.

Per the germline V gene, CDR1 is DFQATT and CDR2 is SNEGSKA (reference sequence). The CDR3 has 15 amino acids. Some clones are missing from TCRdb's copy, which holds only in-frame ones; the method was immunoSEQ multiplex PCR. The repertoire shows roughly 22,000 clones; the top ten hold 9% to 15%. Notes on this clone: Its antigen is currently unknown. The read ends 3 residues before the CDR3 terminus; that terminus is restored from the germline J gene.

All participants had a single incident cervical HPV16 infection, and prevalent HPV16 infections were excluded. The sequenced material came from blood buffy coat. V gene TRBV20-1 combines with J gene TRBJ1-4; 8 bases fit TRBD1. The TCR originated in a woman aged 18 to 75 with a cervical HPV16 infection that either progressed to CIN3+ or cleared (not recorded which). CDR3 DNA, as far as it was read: TGCAGTGCTCCAGGGGGCGCAAATCGAAATTCACCA. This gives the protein CSAPGGANRNSP. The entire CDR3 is CSAPGGANRNSPLFF.